The source of this T cell receptor (beta chain) is a study of molecular identifiers for immune sequencing clone quantification. The germline V gene encodes CDR1 SEHNR and CDR2 FQNEAQ (reference sequence). This CDR3 contains 15 residues. Unmatched junction bases numbered 3, after V lost 5 bases and J lost 1 base. Ten or more counts support this clonotype. Sorting isolated naive CD8 T cells as CD8+CD4-CCR7+CD45RA+ events. Via MiXCR, TCRdb re-called the PCR reads, giving one row per CDR3 protein. Of some 650,000 distinct CDR3 sequences detected, just under 20% appear once; the ten largest clones hold roughly 0.9%.

Sequenced material: naive CD8+ T cells from blood, with Jurkat cell RNA spiked in. Subset meaning: FACS-sorted CD8+CD4-CCR7+CD45RA+ naive T cells. The source is a human donor in good health. Some libraries in this study had Jurkat cell RNA spiked in. This sequence joins TRBV7-9 and TRBJ2-2; 8 bases fit TRBD1. The CDR3 DNA reads as TGTGCCAGCAGCCCTGGACAGGGGAACACCGGGGAGCTGTTTTTT. It codes for CASSPGQGNTGELFF.